This TCR beta chain was sequenced for a study of cytomegalovirus exposure and HLA in healthy donors. This CDR3 contains 13 residues. Per germline, CDR1 MDHEN and CDR2 SYDVKM. V was pared by 1 base and J by 6 bases, with 0 bases of the junction left unmatched. Study-level points and caveats: Most subjects had HLA-A and HLA-B alleles reportedly predicted accurately by TCR beta sequences. The study put some 160 TCR beta chains on its list as cytomegalovirus-associated.

Note on this clone: What it binds is not known.

Both 60 Vbeta primers and 13 Jbeta primers went into the PCR. TCRdb keeps only in-frame clones here, not all; method: immunoSEQ multiplex PCR. The sample lists 150,000 to 200,000 clones; around four fifths were seen once. This chain joins TRBV28 and TRBJ1-2; 9 bases match TRBD1. The TCR sequence derives from a man over 45 in good health and CMV-seropositive. Source material: PBMCs. In nucleotides, the CDR3 is TGTGCCAGCAGTTTATACAGGGGGCATGGCTACACCTTC. Amino acid sequence: CASSLYRGHGYTF.